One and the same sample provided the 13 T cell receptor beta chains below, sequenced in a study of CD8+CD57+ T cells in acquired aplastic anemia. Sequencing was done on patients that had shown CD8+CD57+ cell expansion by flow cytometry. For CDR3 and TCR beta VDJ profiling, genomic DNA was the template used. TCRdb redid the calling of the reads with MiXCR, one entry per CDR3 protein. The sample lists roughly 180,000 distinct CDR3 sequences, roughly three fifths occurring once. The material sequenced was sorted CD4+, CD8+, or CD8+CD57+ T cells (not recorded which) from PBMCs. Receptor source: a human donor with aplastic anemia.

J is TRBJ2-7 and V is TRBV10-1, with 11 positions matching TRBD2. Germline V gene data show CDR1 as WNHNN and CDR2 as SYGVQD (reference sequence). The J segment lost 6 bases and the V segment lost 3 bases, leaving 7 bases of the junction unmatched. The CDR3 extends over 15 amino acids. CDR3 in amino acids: CASSDTGTSGGEQYF. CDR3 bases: TGCGCCAGCAGTGACACCGGGACTAGCGGCGGCGAGCAGTACTTC.

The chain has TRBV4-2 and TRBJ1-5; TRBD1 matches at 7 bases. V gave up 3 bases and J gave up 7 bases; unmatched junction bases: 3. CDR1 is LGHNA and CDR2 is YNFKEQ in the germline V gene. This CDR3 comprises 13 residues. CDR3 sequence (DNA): TGTGCCAGCAGCCACGCGACAGGGCAGCCCCAGCATTTT. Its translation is CASSHATGQPQHF.

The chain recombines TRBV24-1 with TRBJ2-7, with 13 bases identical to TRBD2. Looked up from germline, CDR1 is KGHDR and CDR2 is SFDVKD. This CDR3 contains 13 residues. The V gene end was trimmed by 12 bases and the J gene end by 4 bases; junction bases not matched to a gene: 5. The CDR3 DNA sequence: TGTGCCCCTGGGACTAGCGGGGTTTACGAGCAGTACTTC. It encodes CAPGTSGVYEQYF.

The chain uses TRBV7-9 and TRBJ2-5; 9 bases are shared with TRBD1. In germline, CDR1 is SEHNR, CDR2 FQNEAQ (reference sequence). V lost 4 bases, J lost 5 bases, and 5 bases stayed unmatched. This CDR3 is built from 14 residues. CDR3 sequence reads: CASSSRQGGETQYF. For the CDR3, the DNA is TGTGCCAGCAGCTCTAGACAGGGGGGGGAGACCCAGTACTTC.

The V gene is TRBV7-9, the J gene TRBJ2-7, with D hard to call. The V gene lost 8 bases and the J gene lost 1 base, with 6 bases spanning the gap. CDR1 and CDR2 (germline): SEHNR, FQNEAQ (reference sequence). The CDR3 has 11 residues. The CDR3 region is CASQGSYEQYF. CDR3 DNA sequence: TGTGCCAGCCAAGGGTCCTACGAGCAGTACTTC.

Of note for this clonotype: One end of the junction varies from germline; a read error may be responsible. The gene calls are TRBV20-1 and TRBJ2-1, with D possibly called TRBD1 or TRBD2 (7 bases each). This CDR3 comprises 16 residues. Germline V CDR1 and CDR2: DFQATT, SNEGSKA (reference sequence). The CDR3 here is CSARGWRPGGGNEQFF. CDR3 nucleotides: TGCAGCGCTAGAGGTTGGAGGCCAGGGGGGGGCAATGAGCAGTTCTTC.

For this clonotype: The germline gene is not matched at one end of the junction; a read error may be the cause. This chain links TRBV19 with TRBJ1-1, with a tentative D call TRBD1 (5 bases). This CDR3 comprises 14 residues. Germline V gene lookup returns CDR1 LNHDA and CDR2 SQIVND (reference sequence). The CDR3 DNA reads TGTGCCAGTAGTATAGCGGGGGGGATTAGTGAAGTTTTCTTT. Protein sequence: CASSIAGGISEVFF. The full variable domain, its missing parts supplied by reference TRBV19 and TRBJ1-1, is DGGITQSPKYLFRKEGQNVTLSCEQNLNHDAMYWYRQDPGQGLRLIYYSQIVNDFQKGDIAEGYSVSREKKESFPLTVTSAQKNPTAFYLCASSIAGGISEVFFGQGTRLTVV.

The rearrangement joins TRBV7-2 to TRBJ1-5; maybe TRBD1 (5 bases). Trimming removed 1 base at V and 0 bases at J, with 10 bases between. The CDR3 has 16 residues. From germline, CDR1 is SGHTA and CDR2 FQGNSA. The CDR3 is CASSLEQEYSNQPQHF. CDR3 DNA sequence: TGTGCCAGCAGCTTAGAACAGGAATATAGCAATCAGCCCCAGCATTTT.

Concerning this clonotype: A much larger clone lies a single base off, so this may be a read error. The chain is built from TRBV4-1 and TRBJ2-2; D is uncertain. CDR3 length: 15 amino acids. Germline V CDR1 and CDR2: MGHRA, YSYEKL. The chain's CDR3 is CTSSQAALNTGELFF. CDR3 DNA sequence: TGCACCAGCAGCCAAGCTGCCCTTAACACCGGGGAGCTGTTTTTT.

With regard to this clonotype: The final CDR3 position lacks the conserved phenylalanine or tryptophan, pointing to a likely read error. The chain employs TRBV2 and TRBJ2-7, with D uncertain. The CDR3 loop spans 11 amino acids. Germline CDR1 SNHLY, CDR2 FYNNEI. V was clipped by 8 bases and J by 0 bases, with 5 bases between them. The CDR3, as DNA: TGTGCCAGCCGTAGCTCCTACGAGCAGTACCTA. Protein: CASRSSYEQYL.

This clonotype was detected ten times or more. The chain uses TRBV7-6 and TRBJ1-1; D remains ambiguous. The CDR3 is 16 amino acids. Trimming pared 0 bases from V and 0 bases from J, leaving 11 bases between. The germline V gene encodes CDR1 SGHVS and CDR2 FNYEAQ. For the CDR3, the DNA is TGTGCCAGCAGCTTAGCGGAGTGGGGATTGAACACTGAAGCTTTCTTT. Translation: CASSLAEWGLNTEAFF.

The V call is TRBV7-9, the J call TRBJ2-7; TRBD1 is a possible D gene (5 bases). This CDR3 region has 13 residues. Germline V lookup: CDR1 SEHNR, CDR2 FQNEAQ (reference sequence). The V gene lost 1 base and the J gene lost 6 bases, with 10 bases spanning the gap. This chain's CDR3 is CASSLVTAVEQYF. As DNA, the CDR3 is TGTGCCAGCAGCTTAGTGACAGCTGTCGAGCAGTACTTC. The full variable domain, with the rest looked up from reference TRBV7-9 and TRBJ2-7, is DTGVSQNPRHKITKRGQNVTFRCDPISEHNRLYWYRQTLGQGPEFLTYFQNEAQLEKSRLLSDRFSAERPKGSFSTLEIQRTEQGDSAMYLCASSLVTAVEQYFGPGTRLTVT.

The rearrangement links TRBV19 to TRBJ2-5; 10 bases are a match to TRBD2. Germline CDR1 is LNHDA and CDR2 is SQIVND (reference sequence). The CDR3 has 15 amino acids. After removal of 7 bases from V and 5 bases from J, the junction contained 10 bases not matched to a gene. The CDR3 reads CASTELAGESETQYF. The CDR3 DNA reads TGTGCCAGTACCGAGCTAGCGGGAGAAAGCGAGACCCAGTACTTC. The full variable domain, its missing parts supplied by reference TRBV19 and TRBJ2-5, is DGGITQSPKYLFRKEGQNVTLSCEQNLNHDAMYWYRQDPGQGLRLIYYSQIVNDFQKGDIAEGYSVSREKKESFPLTVTSAQKNPTAFYLCASTELAGESETQYFGPGTRLLVL.